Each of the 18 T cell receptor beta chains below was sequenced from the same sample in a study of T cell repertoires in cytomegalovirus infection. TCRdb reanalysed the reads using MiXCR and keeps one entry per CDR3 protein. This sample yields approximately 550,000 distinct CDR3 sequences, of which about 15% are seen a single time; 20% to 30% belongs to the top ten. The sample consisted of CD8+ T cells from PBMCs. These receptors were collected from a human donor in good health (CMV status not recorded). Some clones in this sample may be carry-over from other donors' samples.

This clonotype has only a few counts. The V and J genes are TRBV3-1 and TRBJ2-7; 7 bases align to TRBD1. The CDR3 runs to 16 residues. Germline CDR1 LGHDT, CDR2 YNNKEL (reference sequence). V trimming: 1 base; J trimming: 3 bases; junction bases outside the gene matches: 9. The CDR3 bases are TGTGCCAGCAGCCAAGGGGCCGGGACAGAGAGCTACGAGCAGTACTTC. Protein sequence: CASSQGAGTESYEQYF.

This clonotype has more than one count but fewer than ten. The CDR3, as DNA: TGTGCCAGCAGCGTGACGGACTCTGGAAACACCATATATTTT. Translated, it gives CASSVTDSGNTIYF. The rearrangement uses TRBV9 and TRBJ1-3; D uncertain. Deletions cut 2 bases from V and 0 bases from J, with 6 bases between. The CDR3 length is 14 residues. CDR1 is SGDLS, CDR2 YYNGEE, per germline.

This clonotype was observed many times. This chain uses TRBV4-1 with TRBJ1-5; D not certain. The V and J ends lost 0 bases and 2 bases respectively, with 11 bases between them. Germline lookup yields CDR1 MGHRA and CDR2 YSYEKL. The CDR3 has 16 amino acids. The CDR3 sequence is CASSQEGTVRNQPQHF. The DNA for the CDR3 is TGCGCCAGCAGCCAAGAAGGCACGGTTCGCAATCAGCCCCAGCATTTT.

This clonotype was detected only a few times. CDR3 bases: TGTGCCAGCAGCTTCAGGGTTTCTGAAGCTTTCTTT. Protein product: CASSFRVSEAFF. V and J are TRBV5-5 and TRBJ1-1, with a weak D call TRBD1 (5 bases). V was cut by 2 bases and J by 6 bases, with 8 bases left in between. From germline, CDR1 is SGHKS and CDR2 YYEKEE (reference sequence). The CDR3 sequence is 12 residues long.

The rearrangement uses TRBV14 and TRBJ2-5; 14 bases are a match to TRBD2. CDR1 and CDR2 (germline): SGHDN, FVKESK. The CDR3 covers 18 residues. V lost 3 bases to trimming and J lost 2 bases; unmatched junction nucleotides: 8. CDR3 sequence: CASSHLGLAGVGQETQYF. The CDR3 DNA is TGTGCCAGCAGCCACCTGGGACTAGCGGGAGTAGGGCAAGAGACCCAGTACTTC. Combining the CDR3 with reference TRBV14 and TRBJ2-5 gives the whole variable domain EAGVTQFPSHSVIEKGQTVTLRCDPISGHDNLYWYRRVMGKEIKFLLHFVKESKQDESGMPNNRFLAERTGGTYSTLKVQPAELEDSGVYFCASSHLGLAGVGQETQYFGPGTRLLVL.

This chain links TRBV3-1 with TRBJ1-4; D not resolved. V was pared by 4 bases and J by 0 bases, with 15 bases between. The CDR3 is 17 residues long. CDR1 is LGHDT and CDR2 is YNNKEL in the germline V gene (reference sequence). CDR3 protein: CASSPRGRGATNEKLFF. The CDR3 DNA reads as TGTGCCAGCAGCCCCAGAGGACGGGGTGCAACTAATGAAAAACTGTTTTTT.

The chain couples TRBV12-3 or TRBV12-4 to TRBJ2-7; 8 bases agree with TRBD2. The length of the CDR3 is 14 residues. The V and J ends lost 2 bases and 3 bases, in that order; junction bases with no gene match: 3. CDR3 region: CASSLSGRYYEQYF. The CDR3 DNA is TGTGCCAGCAGTTTAAGCGGGAGATACTACGAGCAGTACTTC.

Here the CDR3 DNA reads TGTGCCAGCAGTGAATATATAAGGCTAGCGGTCAATGAGCAGTTCTTC. Protein sequence: CASSEYIRLAVNEQFF. This chain links TRBV25-1 with TRBJ2-1; 7 nucleotides line up with TRBD2. CDR1 is MGHDK, CDR2 SYGVNS, per germline. This CDR3 contains 16 residues. With V trimmed by 0 bases and J by 6 bases, 8 bases remained unmatched.

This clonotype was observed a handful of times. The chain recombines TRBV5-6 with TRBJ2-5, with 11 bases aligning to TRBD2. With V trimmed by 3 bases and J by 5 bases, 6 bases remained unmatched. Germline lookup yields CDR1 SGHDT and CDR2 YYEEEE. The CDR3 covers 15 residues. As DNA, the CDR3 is TGTGCCAGCAGCTGGATGACTAGCGGGGTGGAGACCCAGTACTTC. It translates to CASSWMTSGVETQYF.

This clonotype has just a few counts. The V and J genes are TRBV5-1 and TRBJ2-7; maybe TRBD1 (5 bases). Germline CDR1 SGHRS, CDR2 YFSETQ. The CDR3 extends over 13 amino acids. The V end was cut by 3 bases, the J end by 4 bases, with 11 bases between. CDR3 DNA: TGCGCCAGCAGCTCCTCGGACATTTACGAGCAGTACTTC. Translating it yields CASSSSDIYEQYF.

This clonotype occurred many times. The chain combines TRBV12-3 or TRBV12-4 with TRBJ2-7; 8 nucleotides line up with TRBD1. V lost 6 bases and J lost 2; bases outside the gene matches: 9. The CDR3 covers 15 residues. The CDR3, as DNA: TGTGCCAGCAGCCGGGCCGGACAGGGACCCTACGAGCAGTACTTC. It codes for CASSRAGQGPYEQYF.

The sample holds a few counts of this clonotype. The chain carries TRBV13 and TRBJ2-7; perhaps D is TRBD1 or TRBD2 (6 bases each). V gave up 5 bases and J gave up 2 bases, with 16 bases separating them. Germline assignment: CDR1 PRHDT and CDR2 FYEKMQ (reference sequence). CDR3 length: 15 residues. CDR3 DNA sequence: TGTGCCAGCAGCCCGGGGGCGCCGGGCGCCTACGAGCAGTACTTC. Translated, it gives CASSPGAPGAYEQYF.

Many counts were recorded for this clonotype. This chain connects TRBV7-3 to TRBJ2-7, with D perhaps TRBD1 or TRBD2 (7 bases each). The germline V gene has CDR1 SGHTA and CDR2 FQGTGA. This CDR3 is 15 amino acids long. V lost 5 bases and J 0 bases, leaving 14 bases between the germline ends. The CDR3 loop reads CASSLGGGSSYEQYF. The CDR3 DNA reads TGTGCCAGCAGCCTAGGGGGCGGGAGCTCCTACGAGCAGTACTTC.

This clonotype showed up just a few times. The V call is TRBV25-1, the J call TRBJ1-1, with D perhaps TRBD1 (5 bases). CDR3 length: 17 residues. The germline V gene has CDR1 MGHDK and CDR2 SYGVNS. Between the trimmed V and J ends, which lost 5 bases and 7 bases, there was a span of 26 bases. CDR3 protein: CASSPRTTTPGTYEAFF. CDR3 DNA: TGTGCCAGCAGTCCCCGGACGACCACCCCGGGGACTTATGAAGCTTTCTTT.

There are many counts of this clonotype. The CDR3: CASSLVGGITYEQYF. CDR3 nucleotides: TGTGCCAGCAGCTTAGTTGGGGGGATTACCTACGAGCAGTACTTC. The chain has TRBV7-2 and TRBJ2-7, with D possibly TRBD2 on 6 matching bases. Germline CDR1 SGHTA, CDR2 FQGNSA. The CDR3 sequence is 15 residues long. V gave up 1 base and J gave up 2 bases, with 12 bases separating them.

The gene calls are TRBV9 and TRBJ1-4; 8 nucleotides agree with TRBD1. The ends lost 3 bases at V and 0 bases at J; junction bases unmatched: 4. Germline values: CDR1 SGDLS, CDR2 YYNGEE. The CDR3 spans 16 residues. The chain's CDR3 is CASSAQGAATNEKLFF. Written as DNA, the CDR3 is TGTGCCAGCAGCGCTCAGGGGGCAGCAACTAATGAAAAACTGTTTTTT.

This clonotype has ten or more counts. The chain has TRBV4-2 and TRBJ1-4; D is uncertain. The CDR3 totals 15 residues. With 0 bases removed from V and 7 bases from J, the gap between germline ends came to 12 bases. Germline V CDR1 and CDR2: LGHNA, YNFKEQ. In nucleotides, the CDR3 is TGTGCCAGCAGCCAAGATAGGAGGAGATCTGAAAAACTGTTTTTT. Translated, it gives CASSQDRRRSEKLFF.

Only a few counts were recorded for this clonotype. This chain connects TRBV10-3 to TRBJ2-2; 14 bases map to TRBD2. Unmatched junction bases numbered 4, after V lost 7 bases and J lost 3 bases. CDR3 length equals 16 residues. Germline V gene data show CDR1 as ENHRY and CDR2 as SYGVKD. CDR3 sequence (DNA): TGTGCCATCAACGGACTAGCGGGAGGTGACACCGGGGAGCTGTTTTTT. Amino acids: CAINGLAGGDTGELFF.